This T cell receptor beta chain was sequenced in a study of blood T cell repertoires in COVID-19. Study background: Sample material is recorded as cDNA or gDNA derived from T cells, B-cell-depleted T cells, or PBMCs.

Original analysis: Amplification from reference gene primers served as the basis for estimated nucleated cell counts. Assay: immunoSEQ multiplex PCR; the TCRdb copy retains only in-frame clones and omits some. V and J calls and clone size follow that table, whereas D and trimming were derived from the DNA. The sample records fewer than 250,000 clones, 81% being singletons. In germline, CDR1 is KGHDR, CDR2 SFDVKD. V was cut by 3 bases and J by 5 bases, with 15 bases left in between. The CDR3 spans 15 residues. The receptor was isolated from a woman aged 45 to 65 with acute COVID-19. Sequences were obtained from PBMCs or T cells enriched from blood (not recorded which). V usage is TRBV24-1 and J usage is TRBJ2-5, with D perhaps matching TRBD1 (7 bases). CDR3 bases: TGTGCCACCAGTGATGGAGGGGGCGTTTTGGAGACCCAGTACTTC. It yields the protein CATSDGGGVLETQYF.